The next 13 T cell receptor beta chains were all read from a single sample in a study of T cells in women clearing cervical HPV infection. Assay: immunoSEQ multiplex PCR; the TCRdb copy retains only in-frame clones and omits some. The sample holds under 35,000 clones. What was sequenced was blood buffy coat. Every receptor here comes from a woman aged 18 to 69 with a cervical HPV16 infection that either progressed to CIN3+ or cleared (not recorded which).

Turning to this clone: The CDR3 extends 3 residues past the end of the read, so its final part is completed from the germline J gene. The J gene is TRBJ1-2, the V gene TRBV5-4; D is possibly TRBD1 (5 bases). There are 15 residues in the CDR3. The germline gives CDR1 SGHNT, CDR2 YYREEE (reference sequence). This chain's CDR3 is CASSKGRGLEDDYTF. Partial CDR3 DNA: TGTGCCAGCAGCAAAGGTAGGGGTCTCGAAGACGAC.

About this clone: Germline is not matched at one junction end, which may reflect a read error. The CDR3 end is not reached by the read, which stops 3 residues before it; the germline J gene fills it in. This CDR3 is also generated by other DNA sequences in the sample. The chain couples TRBV7-2 to TRBJ1-2; D is possibly TRBD1 (5 bases). The CDR3 extends over 13 amino acids. Germline V CDR1 and CDR2: SGHTA, FQGNSA. The part of the CDR3 DNA that was read is TGTGCCAGCGCGACAGCAGCTAACTATGGA. The encoded protein is CASATAANYG. The full-length CDR3 reads as CASATAANYGYTF.

As for this clone: Coverage ceases 3 residues before the CDR3 finishes, and the germline J gene fills in the end. The rearrangement links TRBV5-1 to TRBJ1-1; 8 bases fit TRBD1. This CDR3 has 16 residues. Germline V lookup: CDR1 SGHRS, CDR2 YFSETQ. Trimming took 0 bases from V and 0 from J; bases not matched to a gene: 4. CDR3 protein: CASSLDPGGVNTEAFF. Partial CDR3 DNA: TGCGCCAGCAGCTTGGATCCAGGGGGCGTGAACACTGAA. Full variable domain (outside the CDR3, taken from reference TRBV5-1 and TRBJ1-1): KAGVTQTPRYLIKTRGQQVTLSCSPISGHRSVSWYQQTPGQGLQFLFEYFSETQRNKGNFPGRFSGRQFSNSRSEMNVSTLELGDSALYLCASSLDPGGVNTEAFFGQGTRLTVV.

Details on this clone: The sequence runs out 3 residues before the end of the CDR3; the remainder is reconstructed from the germline J gene. The V and J genes are TRBV4-1 and TRBJ2-1, with 13 bases lining up with TRBD2. V shed 6 bases, J shed 8 bases, and the junction held 7 bases outside the gene matches. The germline gives CDR1 MGHRA, CDR2 YSYEKL. The CDR3 contains 15 residues. The CDR3 bases that were read are TGCGCCAGCAGTCGAGGACTAGCGGGAGTTGATGAG. Its translation is CASSRGLAGVDE. The whole CDR3 sequence reads CASSRGLAGVDEQFF.

Comments on this clone: The read ends 3 residues before the CDR3 terminus; that terminus is restored from the germline J gene. The genes are TRBV20-1 and TRBJ2-3; 11 bases match TRBD2. After removal of 1 base from V and 3 bases from J, the junction contained 6 bases not matched to a gene. CDR3 length: 16 residues. Per germline, CDR1 DFQATT and CDR2 SNEGSKA (reference sequence). Partial CDR3 DNA: TGCAGTGCTAGAGTTTGGCCTAGCGGGAGGACAGATACG. This codes for CSARVWPSGRTDT. The whole CDR3 reads CSARVWPSGRTDTQYF.

Points on this clone: Coverage ceases 3 residues before the CDR3 finishes, and the germline J gene fills in the end. V gene TRBV2 combines with J gene TRBJ2-7; 8 bases are a match to TRBD1. Germline V lookup: CDR1 SNHLY, CDR2 FYNNEI. Germline trimming cut 9 bases from V and 2 bases from J; bases unmatched to any gene: 9. CDR3 length: 14 residues. The DNA read from the CDR3 is TGTGCCAGTAAATCCGACAGGGGAACCTACGAG. It codes for CASKSDRGTYE. The full CDR3 is CASKSDRGTYEQYF. Variable domain in full (rest from reference TRBV2 and TRBJ2-7): EPEVTQTPSHQVTQMGQEVILRCVPISNHLYFYWYRQILGQKVEFLVSFYNNEISEKSEIFDDQFSVERPDGSNFTLKIRSTKLEDSAMYFCASKSDRGTYEQYFGPGTRLTVT.

Regarding this clone: The CDR3 extends 3 residues past the end of the read, so its final part is completed from the germline J gene. This chain connects TRBV7-2 to TRBJ1-2; 9 nucleotides align to TRBD1. Per germline, CDR1 SGHTA and CDR2 FQGNSA. The CDR3 is made up of 12 amino acids. CDR3 protein: CASSSQGARYTF. The sequenced part of the CDR3 DNA is TGTGCCAGCAGCTCACAGGGGGCGCGG. The entire variable domain, with the rest obtained from reference TRBV7-2 and TRBJ1-2, is as follows: GAGVSQSPSNKVTEKGKDVELRCDPISGHTALYWYRQSLGQGLEFLIYFQGNSAPDKSGLPSDRFSAERTGGSVSTLTIQRTQQEDSAVYLCASSSQGARYTFGSGTRLTVV.

About this clone itself: The read ends 3 residues shy of where the CDR3 ends; the end is completed using the germline J gene. V is TRBV14 and J is TRBJ2-2, with D unclear. Germline assignment: CDR1 SGHDN and CDR2 FVKESK. The ends were cut back, 1 base at V and 5 bases at J, with 17 bases in the middle. The CDR3 consists of 17 residues. The chain's CDR3 is CASSQVFRPQRTGELFF. CDR3 bases read: TGTGCCAGCAGCCAAGTCTTTCGTCCTCAACGGACCGGGGAG.

Regarding this clone: The read gets to within 3 residues of the CDR3 end, and the germline J gene fills in the rest. The rearrangement uses TRBV7-2 and TRBJ2-3, with 7 bases fitting TRBD1. The CDR3 contains 13 residues. From germline, CDR1 is SGHTA and CDR2 FQGNSA. The covered CDR3 bases are TGTGCCAGCAGCACAGACAGGGATCAGCCG. It is translated as CASSTDRDQP. The full CDR3 is CASSTDRDQPQYF. The full variable domain, in which reference TRBV7-2 and TRBJ2-3 provide the parts outside the CDR3, is GAGVSQSPSNKVTEKGKDVELRCDPISGHTALYWYRQSLGQGLEFLIYFQGNSAPDKSGLPSDRFSAERTGGSVSTLTIQRTQQEDSAVYLCASSTDRDQPQYFGPGTRLTVL.

Concerning this clone itself: The read terminates 3 residues ahead of where the CDR3 ends, so the germline J gene completes it. The chain links TRBV5-1 to TRBJ1-1; TRBD1 aligns across 8 bases. The CDR3 sequence is 15 residues long. Per the germline V gene, CDR1 is SGHRS and CDR2 is YFSETQ. V gave up 0 bases and J gave up 0 bases; unmatched junction bases: 1. CDR3 loop: CASSLETGVNTEAFF. The covered CDR3 bases are TGCGCCAGCAGCTTGGAGACAGGGGTGAACACTGAA.

Worth noting for this clone: The read terminates 3 residues ahead of where the CDR3 ends, so the germline J gene completes it. This sequence joins TRBV7-9 and TRBJ1-1; 7 bases fit TRBD1. Trimming at V came to 1 base and at J to 7 bases, leaving 6 bases not matched to a gene. The CDR3 is 14 residues long. CDR1 and CDR2 (germline): SEHNR, FQNEAQ (reference sequence). CDR3 bases read: TGTGCCAGCAGCTTAGGGGGGTACAGGGGTGAA. This translates into CASSLGGYRGE. Given in full, the CDR3 is CASSLGGYRGEAFF. The whole variable domain, remainder taken from reference TRBV7-9 and TRBJ1-1, is DTGVSQNPRHKITKRGQNVTFRCDPISEHNRLYWYRQTLGQGPEFLTYFQNEAQLEKSRLLSDRFSAERPKGSFSTLEIQRTEQGDSAMYLCASSLGGYRGEAFFGQGTRLTVV.

Worth noting for this clone: The read finishes 3 residues shy of the CDR3 end, and the germline J gene is used to complete it. The rearrangement uses TRBV11-2 and TRBJ1-1, with D possibly being TRBD1 (5 bases). Germline-derived CDR1 and CDR2 are SGHAT and FQNNGV. CDR3 size: 11 residues. The CDR3 protein is CASTNRRGAFF. The CDR3 bases that were read are TGTGCCAGCACCAACAGGCGAGGA.

In the case of this clone: The read stops 3 residues short of the end of the CDR3; the missing end is completed from the germline J gene. The chain uses TRBV6-1 and TRBJ2-7, with TRBD1 as a possible D gene (7 bases). Trimming left V 4 bases short and J 2 bases short, with 15 bases between. CDR3 length: 15 amino acids. Germline V CDR1 and CDR2: MNHNS, SASEGT. CDR3: CASSGRSGGPYEQYF. The part of the CDR3 DNA that was read is TGTGCCAGCAGTGGGAGGTCAGGGGGGCCCTACGAG.